The T cell receptor beta chain under discussion was sequenced for a study of T cell repertoires in cytomegalovirus infection. Study-wide context: Evidence of both CMV infection and a matching HLA type came from public TCR beta signatures. Whole-study findings and limits: Ex vivo, HLA-C-restricted CMV-specific TCR beta clonotypes prevailed over the rest of the response.

Trimming took 7 bases from V and 7 from J; bases not matched to a gene: 11. Germline CDR1 reads MDHEN; CDR2 reads SYDVKM. The CDR3 extends over 16 amino acids. There are a few counts of this clonotype. Its antigen is currently unknown. TCRdb reprocessed the reads with MiXCR, giving one entry per CDR3 protein. The data show approximately 180,000 distinct CDR3 sequences, approximately 9.6% seen once. This chain links TRBV28 with TRBJ2-6, with 9 bases matching TRBD1. The sequence derives from a human donor in good health (CMV status not recorded). Some clones in this sample may be carry-over from other donors' samples. Material: PBMCs. CDR3: CASNHRGPPLANVLTF. The CDR3 DNA follows: TGTGCCAGCAACCACAGGGGGCCCCCCTTAGCCAACGTCCTGACTTTC.